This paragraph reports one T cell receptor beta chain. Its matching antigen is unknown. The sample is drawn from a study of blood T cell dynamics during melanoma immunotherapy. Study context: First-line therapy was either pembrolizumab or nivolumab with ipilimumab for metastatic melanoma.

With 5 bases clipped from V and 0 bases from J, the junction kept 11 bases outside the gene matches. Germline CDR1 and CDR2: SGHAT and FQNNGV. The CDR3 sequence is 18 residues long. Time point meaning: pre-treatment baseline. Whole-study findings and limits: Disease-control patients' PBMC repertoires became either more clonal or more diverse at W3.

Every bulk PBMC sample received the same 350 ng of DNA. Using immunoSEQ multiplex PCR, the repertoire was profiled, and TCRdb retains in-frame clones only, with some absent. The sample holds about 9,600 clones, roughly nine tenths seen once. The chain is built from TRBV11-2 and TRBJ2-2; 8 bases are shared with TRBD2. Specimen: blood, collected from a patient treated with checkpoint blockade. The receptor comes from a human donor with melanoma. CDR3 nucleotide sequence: TGTGCCAGCAGCCTATACCGGACTAGCAGAACGAACACCGGGGAGCTGTTTTTT. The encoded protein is CASSLYRTSRTNTGELFF. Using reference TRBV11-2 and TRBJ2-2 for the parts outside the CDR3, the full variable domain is EAGVAQSPRYKIIEKRQSVAFWCNPISGHATLYWYQQILGQGPKLLIQFQNNGVVDDSQLPKDRFSAERLKGVDSTLKIQPAKLEDSAVYLCASSLYRTSRTNTGELFFGEGSRLTVL.